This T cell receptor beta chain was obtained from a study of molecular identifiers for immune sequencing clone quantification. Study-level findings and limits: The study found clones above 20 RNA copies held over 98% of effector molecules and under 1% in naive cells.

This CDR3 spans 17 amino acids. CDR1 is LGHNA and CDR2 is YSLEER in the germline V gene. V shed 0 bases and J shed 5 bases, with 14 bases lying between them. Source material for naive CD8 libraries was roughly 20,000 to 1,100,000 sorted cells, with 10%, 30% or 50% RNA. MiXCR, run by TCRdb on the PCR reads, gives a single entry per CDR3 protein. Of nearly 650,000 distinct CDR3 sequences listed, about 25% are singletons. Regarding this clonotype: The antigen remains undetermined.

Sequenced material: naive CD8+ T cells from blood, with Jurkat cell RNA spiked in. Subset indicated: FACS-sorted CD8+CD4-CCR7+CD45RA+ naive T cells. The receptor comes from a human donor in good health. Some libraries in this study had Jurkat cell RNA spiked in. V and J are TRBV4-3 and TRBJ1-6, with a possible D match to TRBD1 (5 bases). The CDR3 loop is CASSQDRGGSNNSPLHF. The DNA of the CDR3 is TGCGCCAGCAGCCAAGATCGGGGGGGATCAAATAATTCACCCCTCCACTTT.